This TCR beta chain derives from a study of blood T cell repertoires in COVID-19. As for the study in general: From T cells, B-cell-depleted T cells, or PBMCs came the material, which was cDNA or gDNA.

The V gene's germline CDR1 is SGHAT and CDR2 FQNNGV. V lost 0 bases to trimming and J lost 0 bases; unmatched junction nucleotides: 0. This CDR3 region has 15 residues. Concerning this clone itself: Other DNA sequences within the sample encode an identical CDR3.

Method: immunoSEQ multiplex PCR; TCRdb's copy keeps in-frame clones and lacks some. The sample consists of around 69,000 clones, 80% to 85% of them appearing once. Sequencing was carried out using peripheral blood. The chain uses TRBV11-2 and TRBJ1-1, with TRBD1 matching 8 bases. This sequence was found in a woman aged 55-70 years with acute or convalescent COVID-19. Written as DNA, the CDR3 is TGTGCCAGCAGCTTAGAGGGACAGGTGAACACTGAAGCTTTCTTT. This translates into CASSLEGQVNTEAFF.